Below, 5 T cell receptor beta chains from the same sample are listed, as sequenced in a study of early T cells in non-severe SARS-CoV-2 infection. Using its own MiXCR run on the 5' RACE reads, TCRdb lists one record per CDR3 protein. The sample shows approximately 69,000 distinct CDR3 sequences, 12% of them seen only once. Source material: whole blood. These receptor sequences come from an adult who was a healthcare worker with PCR-confirmed SARS-CoV-2 infection or an uninfected control (not recorded which).

This clonotype occurred many times. The chain links TRBV18 to TRBJ2-7; tentatively, D is TRBD1 or TRBD2 (5 bases each). The CDR3 sequence is 16 residues long. V lost 4 bases to trimming and J lost 6 bases, with 22 bases between them. Germline V gene lookup returns CDR1 KGHSH and CDR2 LQKENI. This CDR3 is CASSLTGTQPLSEQYF. The CDR3 nucleotides read TGTGCCAGCTCACTCACCGGGACCCAACCTTTATCCGAGCAGTACTTC. The full variable domain, its missing parts supplied by reference TRBV18 and TRBJ2-7, is NAGVMQNPRHLVRRRGQEARLRCSPMKGHSHVYWYRQLPEEGLKFMVYLQKENIIDESGMPKERFSAEFPKEGPSILRIQQVVRGDSAAYFCASSLTGTQPLSEQYFGPGTRLTVT.

The chain employs TRBV20-1 and TRBJ2-3; a possible D gene is TRBD2 (6 bases). CDR1 and CDR2 from the germline V gene are DFQATT and SNEGSKA (reference sequence). The CDR3 is 14 residues long. V shed 3 bases and J shed 4 bases, with 14 bases lying between them. The CDR3 loop reads CSASPLAQADTQYF. The CDR3, as DNA: TGCAGTGCTAGCCCACTAGCTCAGGCAGATACGCAGTATTTT.

This chain connects TRBV7-3 to TRBJ2-3; D ambiguous. Germline assignment: CDR1 SGHTA and CDR2 FQGTGA. The CDR3 length is 15 residues. V lost 2 bases to trimming and J lost 1 base, with 10 bases between them. The CDR3 DNA reads TGTGCCAGCAGCTTATCGCTACTGGGCACAGATACGCAGTATTTT. It codes for CASSLSLLGTDTQYF.

This clonotype has ten or more counts. The chain employs TRBV7-8 and TRBJ1-1; weak D call: TRBD1 (5 bases). Germline CDR1 and CDR2: SGHVS and FQNEAQ. This CDR3 is built from 14 residues. The germline V and J ends were trimmed by 6 bases and 1 base, with 12 bases remaining between them. The CDR3 is CASRPGQTNTEAFF. CDR3 in DNA: TGTGCCAGCAGGCCGGGGCAGACGAACACTGAAGCTTTCTTT.

The genes are TRBV20-1 and TRBJ2-5; D might be TRBD2 (6 bases). The CDR3 is made up of 13 amino acids. Trimming took off 6 bases at V and 2 bases at J, with 13 bases between the two ends. CDR1 is DFQATT, CDR2 SNEGSKA, per germline (reference sequence). The CDR3 region is CSAPGGGQETQYF. The CDR3 nucleotides are TGCAGTGCCCCCGGTGGAGGGCAAGAGACCCAGTACTTC.